This T cell receptor (beta chain) was documented in a study of identical twins. With no exceptions, donors were healthy Caucasians. CDR1 and CDR2 (germline): DFQATT, SNEGSKA (reference sequence). V shed 6 bases and J shed 4 bases, with 9 bases lying between them. The CDR3 runs to 11 residues. Notes on the study in general: Donors were not followed over many years; analysis was cross-sectional.

Concerning this clonotype: The antigen is unknown.

TCRdb itself ran the 5' RACE reads through MiXCR, one entry per CDR3 protein. The table includes 750,000 to 950,000 distinct CDR3 sequences, around 12% detected once. These data were likewise used in another study, on yellow fever vaccine responses in identical twins. That work contributes: Reportedly, twins showed a vaccine T cell response that looked partly convergent and partly personalized.

This receptor was identified in a young woman in good health. The J gene is TRBJ1-1, the V gene TRBV20-1; unclear D gene. The sample consisted of PBMCs. For the CDR3, the DNA is TGCAGTGCCCGTGAGAGCACTGAAGCTTTCTTT. It translates to CSARESTEAFF.